The entry below gives a single T cell receptor (beta chain) sequence along with its context. Its antigen is unknown. There are no base qualities to consult, and no much larger clone falls within one base. The time point tag for this specimen amounts to: newly diagnosed GD, antithyroid drugs for less than 3 months. For both TCR sequencing and RNA sequencing, RNA was extracted from PBMCs in TRIzol. The diagnosis of Graves' disease was made according to American Thyroid Association guidelines. The patients came from an endocrinology department in Xi'an, China. Each patient gave roughly 8.4 milliliters of peripheral blood, collected in an EDTA anticoagulant tube. Ficoll Paque Plus density gradient separation was used to isolate PBMCs, and no additional T cell sorting was done. An Agilent 2100 Bioanalyzer and agarose gel were used to assess RNA quality, and a NanoDrop 2000 was used to measure RNA concentration.

Libraries came from multiplex PCR. The sample was run on an Illumina HiSeq 4000. iRepertoire HTBI primers and Arm-PCR amplification of CDR3 regions were used to construct TCR beta libraries. PCR products were gel purified before sequencing. From the authors' description of their analysis: Gene usage analysis of CDR3 amino acid clonotypes relied on the approximately 60 TRBV and fewer than 15 TRBJ segments identified across samples. Filtered high-quality paired reads were merged into contigs using COPE and FqMerger. BLAST was used to align contigs to the IMGT TRBV, TRBD and TRBJ reference genes, and CDR3 was defined following IMGT. Clonotypes above 0.1% frequency were classified as highly expanded clones. Shannon entropy served as the measure of repertoire diversity, while the Gini coefficient captured V-J evenness. Public clonotypes were defined as clonotypes shared by more than one individual. Using fastp at Q25 and MiXCR, TCRdb reprocessed the public reads and kept productive beta chains. A single entry per CDR3 protein holds the most common genes and DNA from its merged rows. The V and J calls shown here were made by TCRdb, not taken from the authors' results. This sample gives some 410,000 distinct CDR3 sequences in total; roughly 15% of them show up just once. The top ten hold around 10% of the sample.

The data were obtained in a study of regulatory T cells in long-lasting Graves disease (dated by TCRdb to the early 2020s). Looking at the study overall: Antithyroid drugs had been taken for less than 3 months by newly diagnosed Graves' disease patients. Persistent Graves' disease patients were compared with newly diagnosed Graves' disease patients by peripheral blood TCR sequencing and RNA sequencing. The study took place in China and was registered as a clinical trial. A total of about 33 samples were covered by TCR sequencing, comprising approximately 13 persistent and some 20 newly diagnosed Graves' disease patients. Beyond this particular receptor, the publication reports: As a limitation, the authors acknowledged that the small sample size may reduce accuracy. TRBV28, TRBJ1-2 and TRBJ2-5 were preferentially used in persistent disease, while TRBV20-1 and TRBJ2-1 were favored in newly diagnosed disease. Persistent Graves' disease patients showed lower TCR Shannon entropy and fewer highly expanded clones than newly diagnosed patients, suggesting clonal expansion. The study examined only peripheral blood because the primary lesion, thyroid tissue, could not be accessed. Only the TCR beta chain was sequenced and analyzed. More public clonotypes were shared among persistent patients (around 3,000) than among newly diagnosed patients (more than 900).

CDR1 and CDR2 are drawn from the germline V gene (reference sequence): LNHDA, SQIVND. The CDR3, from cysteine to phenylalanine, totals 15 residues. Only the CDR3 portion is preserved as DNA: 45 bases, with reading frame beginning at the first base. Trimming takes 7 bases from V and 4 bases from J, and the germline ends sit 17 bases apart. This sample also belongs to another study, concerning T cells in Graves' hyperthyroidism and ophthalmopathy. Per that second paper: Graves' hyperthyroidism was defined as stable when no progression to ophthalmopathy occurred over 18 months of follow-up. Hyperthyroidism patients were aged 18 to 65 years and newly diagnosed, with disease duration of less than 2 months. Exclusion was applied to patients with uncontrolled infections, other autoimmune diseases, pregnancy or lactation. Clinical symptoms, serum thyroxine and TRAb, thyroid ultrasound, and orbital computed tomography formed the basis for the diagnoses. A first-round RT-PCR of the TCR CDR3 used the HTBI primer set with the Qiagen OneStep RT-PCR kit. Most expanded thyroid clonotypes (frequency above 0.001) were also detected in blood, a finding suggesting that blood repertoires may reflect thyroid immune responses. A 13 V-J signature model separated ophthalmopathy from stable hyperthyroidism, with over 85% sensitivity and just under 84% specificity in cross-validation and 80%/75% in testing. In validation, the model predicted progression to ophthalmopathy a median of around six months before onset, with about 71% sensitivity and roughly 77% specificity. To identify TCR V-J signatures that set the groups apart, the researchers used a discovery cohort of approximately 98 patients, made up of 40 to 45 with Graves' ophthalmopathy and about 60 with stable Graves' hyperthyroidism. Whether ophthalmopathy could be predicted prospectively was tested in an independent validation cohort made up of roughly 20 hyperthyroidism patients plus 17 patients who later progressed to ophthalmopathy. For training and testing, the 110 or so patients in the discovery cohort were randomly divided in a 7:3 ratio. In addition, the study compared T-cell repertoires in thyroid tissue and in blood from roughly six Graves' hyperthyroidism patients. Following sampling, methimazole starting at 30 mg daily was given to hyperthyroidism patients, and high-dose intravenous methylprednisolone was given to ophthalmopathy patients. A second multiplex PCR round built the libraries, followed by size selection and purification. Sequencing of the libraries was done on an Illumina HiSeq2000 using paired-end 100 bp reads. SOAPnuke was used to process the raw data, removing reads that contained adapters or uncalled bases, had a mean Phred below 15, or lacked an exact match to the constant primer or identifier. High-quality paired reads were merged using COPE v1.2.5, and each unique nucleotide sequence was defined as a clonotype. MiTCR v1.1 was used to align clonotypes to the IMGT TRBV, TRBD and TRBJ reference segments. The analysis included only V-J combinations with a frequency above 0.0001, which together covered roughly 99% of the repertoires. The TCS score was defined as the ratio of F50 (clonal expansion) to E x V (chaos), calculated using BLOSUM62-based TCRdist between CDR3 peptides within each V-J. Welch's t-statistics and random forest reduced roughly 540 V-J features to around 14, which were used in a naive Bayes classifier (R e1071). Sample size was not statistically predetermined, and blinding of investigators to group allocation was not performed. The paper describes TCR Vbeta CDR3 sequencing of 140 or so peripheral blood samples, made up of around 41 ophthalmopathy patients, roughly 75 hyperthyroidism patients and 17 progressor patients.

The chain is assembled from TRBV19 and TRBJ1-5; the D region possibly corresponds to TRBD1 (6 bases align). This receptor was taken from a woman in her thirties with Graves disease. Donor details come from another sample of the same person, matched by shared clones. The sequencing used peripheral blood mononuclear cells (PBMCs), collected at new diagnosis, from a patient treated with antithyroid drugs. The CDR3 loop reads CASNLSGTPNQPQHF. The base sequence is TGTGCCAGTAACCTAAGTGGGACACCAAATCAGCCCCAGCATTTT. Outside the CDR3, residues come from the reference TRBV19 and TRBJ1-5 proteins, so the full variable domain is: DGGITQSPKYLFRKEGQNVTLSCEQNLNHDAMYWYRQDPGQGLRLIYYSQIVNDFQKGDIAEGYSVSREKKESFPLTVTSAQKNPTAFYLCASNLSGTPNQPQHFGDGTRLSIL.